This T cell receptor (beta chain) originates from a study of regulatory T cells in long-lasting Graves disease. Study-level findings and limits: Persistent disease exhibited a predilection for TRBV28, TRBJ1-2 and TRBJ2-5.

Through Arm-PCR of CDR3 regions and iRepertoire HTBI primers, TCR beta libraries were built. TCRdb independently ran MiXCR on the multiplex PCR reads; one entry per CDR3 protein. The repertoire holds 500,000 or so distinct CDR3 sequences, with around 15% as singletons. Many counts were recorded for this clonotype. Its matching antigen is unknown. Time point reported: newly diagnosed GD, antithyroid drugs for less than 3 months. Extracted PBMC RNA gave rise to the TCR library. V gave up 1 base and J gave up 4 bases; unmatched junction bases: 4. The CDR3 length is 16 residues. The V gene's germline CDR1 is SGHAT and CDR2 FQNNGV. The sample was also reused in another study, on T cells in Graves' hyperthyroidism and ophthalmopathy.

The sequenced sample was peripheral blood mononuclear cells (PBMCs), obtained at new diagnosis, from a patient treated with antithyroid drugs. V gene TRBV11-2 combines with J gene TRBJ2-2; 9 nucleotides align to TRBD2. This sequence was found in a woman between 40 and 65 years old with Graves disease. DNA for the CDR3: TGTGCCAGCAGCTTAGCGGGACTAGCAGTCACCGGGGAGCTGTTTTTT. Its translation is CASSLAGLAVTGELFF. Combining the CDR3 with reference TRBV11-2 and TRBJ2-2 gives the whole variable domain EAGVAQSPRYKIIEKRQSVAFWCNPISGHATLYWYQQILGQGPKLLIQFQNNGVVDDSQLPKDRFSAERLKGVDSTLKIQPAKLEDSAVYLCASSLAGLAVTGELFFGEGSRLTVL.